Presented here are 28 T cell receptor beta chains from one specimen sequenced in a study of neurological immune-mediated disorders. One entry per CDR3 protein, called by TCRdb with MiXCR from the 5' RACE reads. In the table there are tens of thousands of distinct CDR3 sequences, under 13% of which are singletons. The sample consisted of PBMCs. Receptor source: a man aged 35 to 55 in good health.

This clonotype was found many times. The chain carries TRBV6-5 and TRBJ1-1, with D possibly being TRBD1 (5 bases). CDR3 length: 13 amino acids. Between the trimmed V and J ends, which lost 8 bases and 1 base, there was a span of 11 bases. Looked up from germline, CDR1 is MNHEY and CDR2 is SVGAGI. The CDR3 here is CASLRQGNTEAFF. Here the CDR3 DNA reads TGTGCCAGCTTAAGGCAGGGGAACACTGAAGCTTTCTTT.

This clonotype was seen ten or more times. The V and J genes are TRBV3-1 and TRBJ2-5; D not resolved. The germline V gene has CDR1 LGHDT and CDR2 YNNKEL (reference sequence). Trimming pared 2 bases from V and 5 bases from J, leaving 6 bases between. The CDR3 has 12 residues. Here the CDR3 reads CASSQKSETQYF. The CDR3, as DNA: TGTGCCAGCAGCCAAAAGTCGGAGACCCAGTACTTC.

This clonotype was detected ten times or more. J is TRBJ2-7 and V is TRBV3-1; no clear D gene. The CDR3 is made up of 13 amino acids. Germline loops: CDR1 LGHDT, CDR2 YNNKEL (reference sequence). V lost 2 bases and J lost 1, with 6 bases in between. CDR3 nucleotides: TGTGCCAGCAGCCAATCCCTTTCCTACGAGCAGTACTTC. It specifies CASSQSLSYEQYF.

This clonotype came up many times. The gene calls are TRBV12-3 or TRBV12-4 and TRBJ1-1; a possible D gene is TRBD1 (5 bases). This CDR3 has 15 residues. V lost 4 bases, J lost 1 base, and 13 bases lay in between. The CDR3 sequence: CASSYSGGENTEAFF. CDR3 DNA sequence: TGTGCCAGCAGTTATTCGGGAGGGGAGAACACTGAAGCTTTCTTT.

This clonotype was observed many times. The chain recombines TRBV20-1 with TRBJ1-2; TRBD1 might be the D (5 bases). Deletions cut 6 bases from V and 5 bases from J, with 22 bases between. The V gene's germline CDR1 is DFQATT and CDR2 SNEGSKA (reference sequence). The CDR3 extends over 15 amino acids. The CDR3 region is CSALGAGRALYGYTF. The CDR3 DNA is TGCAGTGCCCTCGGGGCGGGCAGAGCTCTTTATGGCTACACCTTC.

This clonotype was seen repeatedly, ten times or more. This sequence joins TRBV6-6 and TRBJ1-2; D is unresolved. Germline lookup yields CDR1 MNHNY and CDR2 SVGAGI (reference sequence). Between the trimmed V and J ends, which lost 6 bases and 6 bases, there was a span of 17 bases. The length of the CDR3 is 14 residues. The CDR3 loop reads CASSYTREGDGYTF. The CDR3 coding sequence is TGTGCCAGCAGCTATACAAGGGAAGGCGATGGCTACACCTTC.

This clonotype has ten or more counts. The chain uses TRBV7-8 and TRBJ2-1; TRBD1 matches 11 bases. The J segment lost 4 bases and the V segment lost 4 bases, leaving 3 bases of the junction unmatched. CDR1 and CDR2 (germline): SGHVS, FQNEAQ. The CDR3 length is 15 residues. The chain's CDR3 is CASSSGQGAYNEQFF. The CDR3 DNA sequence: TGTGCCAGCAGCTCCGGACAGGGGGCTTACAATGAGCAGTTCTTC.

This clonotype was detected many times. J is TRBJ1-3 and V is TRBV5-1; D remains unclear. The germline gives CDR1 SGHRS, CDR2 YFSETQ. The CDR3 spans 14 residues. The ends were cut back, 0 bases at V and 8 bases at J, with 12 bases in the middle. The CDR3 sequence is CASSLASWADTIYF. In DNA form, the CDR3 reads TGCGCCAGCAGCTTGGCCTCGTGGGCTGACACCATATATTTT.

The V call is TRBV28, the J call TRBJ1-4; no firm D call. CDR3 length: 12 residues. Germline assignment: CDR1 MDHEN and CDR2 SYDVKM. V lost 3 bases and J 8 bases, leaving 7 bases between the germline ends. CDR3 sequence: CASSFGIEKLFF. The CDR3 bases are TGTGCCAGCAGTTTTGGGATCGAAAAACTGTTTTTT.

Details on this clonotype: Just one base apart from a much larger clone, this may be a read error. The V and J genes are TRBV5-1 and TRBJ2-7, with 7 bases that match TRBD1. Germline CDR1 reads SGHRS; CDR2 reads YFSETQ. The length of the CDR3 is 15 residues. Written as DNA, the CDR3 is TGCGCCCGCAGCTTGGGATGGGACAGAGGCTACGAGCAGTACTTC. Translating gives CARSLGWDRGYEQYF.

This clonotype was counted many times. The chain recombines TRBV29-1 with TRBJ2-3; tentative D call: TRBD2 (5 bases). Trimming removed 4 bases from V and 4 bases from J, with 9 bases in between. This CDR3 contains 12 residues. Germline V gene lookup returns CDR1 SQVTM and CDR2 ANQGSEA. In DNA, the CDR3 is TGCAGCGTTGGCGGGTTCGCAGATACGCAGTATTTT. This gives the protein CSVGGFADTQYF.

The table lists this clonotype with many counts. The gene calls are TRBV27 and TRBJ1-4; the match to TRBD1 covers 8 bases. CDR1 and CDR2 (germline): MNHEY, SMNVEV (reference sequence). The CDR3 loop spans 18 amino acids. Unmatched junction bases numbered 12, after V lost 3 bases and J lost 3 bases. The CDR3 bases are TGTGCCAGCAGTTTGGGCAGGGGGCTCTCAGGAGCTAATGAAAAACTGTTTTTT. Protein sequence: CASSLGRGLSGANEKLFF.

The rearrangement joins TRBV12-3 or TRBV12-4 to TRBJ1-1, with D possibly matching TRBD1 (5 bases). Deletions cut 7 bases from V and 3 bases from J, with 18 bases between. There are 15 residues in the CDR3. CDR3 sequence (DNA): TGTGCCAGCACTCCAACGCCAGGGAGGGACACTGAAGCTTTCTTT. Encoded protein: CASTPTPGRDTEAFF.

This clonotype was seen ten or more times. The gene calls are TRBV29-1 and TRBJ1-1; weak D call: TRBD1 (6 bases). Germline V CDR1 and CDR2: SQVTM, ANQGSEA. This CDR3 is built from 13 residues. The V end lost 7 bases, the J end lost 2 bases, and 14 bases lay between the germline ends. This CDR3 reads CSARAGANTEAFF. In nucleotides, the CDR3 is TGCAGCGCAAGGGCAGGGGCTAACACTGAAGCTTTCTTT.

This clonotype was observed many times. This rearrangement joins TRBV20-1 to TRBJ2-3; no firm D call. The V and J ends lost 4 bases and 2 bases respectively, with 13 bases between them. The CDR3 length is 14 residues. Germline loops: CDR1 DFQATT, CDR2 SNEGSKA (reference sequence). The CDR3: CSAKFWQYTDTQYF. CDR3 coding DNA: TGCAGTGCTAAATTTTGGCAGTACACAGATACGCAGTATTTT.

This clonotype has at least ten counts. This chain joins TRBV3-1 and TRBJ2-5; the D gene is possibly TRBD2 (6 bases). Germline values: CDR1 LGHDT, CDR2 YNNKEL (reference sequence). The CDR3 is 14 amino acids. The ends were cut back, 1 base at V and 5 bases at J, with 11 bases in the middle. CDR3 nucleotide sequence: TGTGCCAGCAGCCAAGCGGGGGTTGCGGAGACCCAGTACTTC. Translated: CASSQAGVAETQYF.

This clonotype occurred many times. The rearrangement uses TRBV13 and TRBJ2-3; 8 nucleotides agree with TRBD1. J lost 0 bases, V lost 8 bases, and 7 bases had no gene match. Looked up from germline, CDR1 is PRHDT and CDR2 is FYEKMQ (reference sequence). The CDR3 is made up of 15 amino acids. The CDR3 region is CASLSRQGSTDTQYF. The CDR3 DNA follows: TGTGCCAGCCTATCGAGACAGGGGAGCACAGATACGCAGTATTTT.

This clonotype was seen ten or more times. V and J are TRBV12-3 or TRBV12-4 and TRBJ1-2; D uncertain. The CDR3 has 14 amino acids. V shed 6 bases and J shed 3 bases, with 14 bases lying between them. CDR3 sequence reads: CASSPVRSDYGYTF. The DNA of the CDR3 is TGTGCCAGCAGCCCGGTCAGGAGCGACTATGGCTACACCTTC.

At least ten counts were recorded for this clonotype. The V call is TRBV9, the J call TRBJ2-7, with 12 nucleotides matching TRBD2. Germline loops: CDR1 SGDLS, CDR2 YYNGEE. The J segment lost 2 bases and the V segment lost 3 bases, leaving 6 bases of the junction unmatched. The CDR3 loop spans 16 amino acids. The CDR3 region is CASSAEGLAGPYEQYF. The CDR3 DNA reads as TGTGCCAGCAGCGCCGAAGGACTAGCGGGACCCTACGAGCAGTACTTC.

This clonotype appeared many times. The V gene is TRBV9, the J gene TRBJ2-3, with a tentative D call TRBD2 (7 bases). Deletions cut 5 bases from V and 1 base from J, with 17 bases between. This CDR3 is built from 16 residues. Germline CDR1 and CDR2: SGDLS and YYNGEE. The CDR3 protein is CASRPTAGAGTDTQYF. The CDR3 coding sequence is TGTGCCAGCAGACCTACGGCGGGGGCCGGCACAGATACGCAGTATTTT.

This clonotype came up many times. The V call is TRBV5-1, the J call TRBJ2-7; 9 bases line up with TRBD1. The germline V gene has CDR1 SGHRS and CDR2 YFSETQ. V trimming: 2 bases; J trimming: 2 bases; junction bases outside the gene matches: 2. This CDR3 region has 14 residues. This CDR3 reads CASSFTGGPYEQYF. Here the CDR3 DNA reads TGCGCCAGCAGCTTTACAGGGGGCCCCTACGAGCAGTACTTC. Based on the CDR3 plus reference TRBV5-1 and TRBJ2-7, the full variable domain is KAGVTQTPRYLIKTRGQQVTLSCSPISGHRSVSWYQQTPGQGLQFLFEYFSETQRNKGNFPGRFSGRQFSNSRSEMNVSTLELGDSALYLCASSFTGGPYEQYFGPGTRLTVT.

This clonotype was found many times. V usage is TRBV6-5 and J usage is TRBJ1-4; 11 bases fit TRBD1. From germline, CDR1 is MNHEY and CDR2 SVGAGI. After removal of 6 bases from V and 5 bases from J, the junction contained 11 bases not matched to a gene. There are 17 residues in the CDR3. The DNA for the CDR3 is TGTGCCAGCAGCCTCGGACAGGGGGCGTTGGGAAATGAAAAACTGTTTTTT. This encodes CASSLGQGALGNEKLFF.

The table lists this clonotype with many counts. The V gene is TRBV29-1, the J gene TRBJ2-7, with D possibly TRBD2 on 7 matching bases. V lost 6 bases, J lost 2 bases, and 17 bases lay in between. Germline assignment: CDR1 SQVTM and CDR2 ANQGSEA. CDR3 length: 14 amino acids. This chain's CDR3 is CSVGGAGGTYEQYF. CDR3 nucleotides: TGCAGCGTGGGGGGGGCAGGAGGCACCTACGAGCAGTACTTC.

This clonotype was detected ten times or more. The rearrangement uses TRBV4-1 and TRBJ2-1; 8 bases are a match to TRBD2. V shed 1 base, J shed 3 bases, and the junction held 5 bases outside the gene matches. Per the germline V gene, CDR1 is MGHRA and CDR2 is YSYEKL. This CDR3 contains 16 residues. Written as DNA, the CDR3 is TGCGCCAGCAGCCAAGGCGGGACTAGGAGCTACAATGAGCAGTTCTTC. Residues: CASSQGGTRSYNEQFF.

This clonotype appeared many times. The genes are TRBV20-1 and TRBJ1-5, with 7 bases lining up with TRBD1. The CDR3 consists of 14 residues. Germline lookup yields CDR1 DFQATT and CDR2 SNEGSKA (reference sequence). The ends lost 6 bases at V and 3 bases at J; junction bases unmatched: 8. In nucleotides, the CDR3 is TGCAGTGCCACCGACAGGGCCTACAATCAGCCCCAGCATTTT. It translates to CSATDRAYNQPQHF.

In this sample, this clonotype turned up many times. The J gene is TRBJ1-5, the V gene TRBV7-3; no firm D call. V dropped 4 bases and J dropped 9 bases, with 16 bases sitting between them. This CDR3 comprises 14 residues. The germline gives CDR1 SGHTA, CDR2 FQGTGA. The CDR3 reads CASSSLTPRRPQHF. DNA for the CDR3: TGTGCCAGCAGCTCGTTGACACCCCGCAGGCCCCAGCATTTT.

The table lists this clonotype with many counts. The CDR3 region has the DNA TGTGCCAGCAGTGGGGAGGATGGGCCCTTCTATGGCTACACCTTC. Translated, it gives CASSGEDGPFYGYTF. The V and J genes are TRBV2 and TRBJ1-2; no firm D call. V dropped 4 bases and J dropped 4 bases, with 16 bases sitting between them. In germline, CDR1 is SNHLY, CDR2 FYNNEI. The CDR3 totals 15 residues.

This clonotype was detected a few times. The chain carries TRBV3-1 and TRBJ1-1; D is uncertain. The germline gives CDR1 LGHDT, CDR2 YNNKEL (reference sequence). V lost 1 base, J lost 5 bases, and 11 bases lay in between. CDR3 size: 14 residues. The CDR3 region is CASSQVSGGTEAFF. The CDR3 region has the DNA TGTGCCAGCAGCCAAGTTTCAGGCGGGACTGAAGCTTTCTTT.